These 5 T cell receptor beta chains originate from one sample sequenced in a study of response to subunit inactivated influenza vaccine. TCRdb ran MiXCR on the RT-PCR reads and lists one entry per CDR3 protein. This table has around 500,000 distinct CDR3 sequences, approximately 11% appearing once. The sequencing here drew on PBMCs from blood, taken roughly 48 days after vaccination. The receptors stem from a man aged 45-65 years who received an inactivated influenza vaccine.

This clonotype has a handful of counts. V usage is TRBV20-1 and J usage is TRBJ2-7; tentatively, D is TRBD2 (7 bases). The CDR3 length is 14 residues. CDR1 DFQATT and CDR2 SNEGSKA come from the germline V gene (reference sequence). V was cut by 3 bases and J by 0 bases, with 12 bases left in between. CDR3 sequence: CSARGGPSSYEQYF. Here the CDR3 DNA reads TGCAGTGCTAGGGGGGGGCCGAGCTCCTACGAGCAGTACTTC.

This clonotype was found many times. This chain uses TRBV5-1 with TRBJ2-5, with TRBD2 matching 7 bases. The J segment lost 4 bases and the V segment lost 3 bases, leaving 15 bases of the junction unmatched. The CDR3 is 17 amino acids. Germline loops: CDR1 SGHRS, CDR2 YFSETQ. The CDR3 here is CASSSPTEKRGRETQYF. The CDR3 DNA is TGCGCCAGCAGCTCACCCACAGAAAAGCGGGGACGAGAGACCCAGTACTTC.

V gene TRBV18 combines with J gene TRBJ2-6, with D possibly matching TRBD1 (5 bases). The CDR3 contains 17 residues. CDR1 and CDR2 from the germline V gene are KGHSH and LQKENI. V dropped 3 bases and J dropped 0 bases, with 12 bases sitting between them. CDR3 bases: TGTGCCAGCTCACCCCTCCAGGGCAACTCTGGGGCCAACGTCCTGACTTTC. It translates to CASSPLQGNSGANVLTF.

The rearrangement uses TRBV6-6 and TRBJ1-1; 7 bases match TRBD1. This CDR3 comprises 12 residues. The germline V gene has CDR1 MNHNY and CDR2 SVGAGI (reference sequence). V gave up 5 bases and J gave up 11 bases; unmatched junction bases: 8. The CDR3 DNA sequence: TGTGCCAGCAGTAACTTGGACAGGCGTGCTTTCTTT. It yields the protein CASSNLDRRAFF.

This clonotype was found many times. This sequence joins TRBV6-2 or TRBV6-3 and TRBJ2-5, with 13 bases fitting TRBD2. Germline values: CDR1 MNHEY, CDR2 SVGEGT. The CDR3 spans 15 residues. The J segment lost 3 bases and the V segment lost 7 bases, leaving 5 bases of the junction unmatched. CDR3 residues: CASKPGLAGEETQYF. Here the CDR3 DNA reads TGTGCCAGCAAACCCGGACTAGCGGGGGAAGAGACCCAGTACTTC.